This T cell receptor (beta chain) was profiled in a study of blood T cell repertoires in COVID-19. Assay used: immunoSEQ multiplex PCR; TCRdb lists only in-frame clones, some missing. The repertoire holds some 70,000 clones, with 70% to 90% as singletons. The V gene's germline CDR1 is LGHDT and CDR2 YNNKEL (reference sequence). The CDR3 length is 12 residues. V was pared by 0 bases and J by 12 bases, with 11 bases between. The sample comprised peripheral blood. The source is an older woman with acute or convalescent COVID-19. The chain employs TRBV3-1 (or the pseudogene TRBV3-2) and TRBJ1-1; possible D gene TRBD1, 5 bases. The DNA of the CDR3 is TGTGCCAGCAGCCAAGAGGTGGGGGGACCTTTCTTT. Its protein is CASSQEVGGPFF.